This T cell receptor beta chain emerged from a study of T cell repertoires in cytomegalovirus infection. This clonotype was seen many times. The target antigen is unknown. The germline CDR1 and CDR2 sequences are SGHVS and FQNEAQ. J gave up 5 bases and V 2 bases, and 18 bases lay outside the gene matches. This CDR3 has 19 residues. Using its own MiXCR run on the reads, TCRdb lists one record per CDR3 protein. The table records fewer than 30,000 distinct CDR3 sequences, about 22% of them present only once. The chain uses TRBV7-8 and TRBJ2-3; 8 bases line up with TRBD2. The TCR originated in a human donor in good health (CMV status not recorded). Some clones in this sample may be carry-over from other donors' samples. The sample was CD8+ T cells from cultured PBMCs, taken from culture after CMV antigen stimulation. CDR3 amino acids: CASSLSRGGSGLEIDTQYF. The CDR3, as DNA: TGTGCCAGCAGCTTAAGTCGTGGGGGGTCGGGACTAGAGATAGATACGCAGTATTTT.